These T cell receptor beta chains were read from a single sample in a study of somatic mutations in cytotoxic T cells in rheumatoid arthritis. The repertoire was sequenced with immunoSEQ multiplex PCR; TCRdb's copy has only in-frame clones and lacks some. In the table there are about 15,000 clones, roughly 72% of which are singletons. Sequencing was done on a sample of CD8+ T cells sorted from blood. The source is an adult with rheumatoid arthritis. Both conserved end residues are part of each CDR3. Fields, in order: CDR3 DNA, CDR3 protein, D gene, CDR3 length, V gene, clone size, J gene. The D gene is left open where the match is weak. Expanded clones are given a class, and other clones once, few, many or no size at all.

TGTGCCTGGAGCCCGGGACAGGGTTGGACTGAAGCTTTCTTT	CAWSPGQGWTEAFF	TRBD1	14	TRBV30	.	TRBJ1-1
TGTGCCACCTCGACAGGATCAAACATTCAGTACTTC	CATSTGSNIQYF	.	12	TRBV28	.	TRBJ2-4
TGTGCCATCAGTGAGACGGACACCTACGAGCAGTACTTC	CAISETDTYEQYF	.	13	TRBV10-3	.	TRBJ2-7
TGTGCCAGCACCTACAGGATTAACTATGGCTACACCTTC	CASTYRINYGYTF	.	13	TRBV27	.	TRBJ1-2
TGTGCCAGCAGCTTTTGGACAACCGCTAGCACAGATACGCAGTATTTT	CASSFWTTASTDTQYF	.	16	TRBV13	.	TRBJ2-3
TGTGCCAGCTCCCCCTACGGGGGAACCACCAAGGAGACCCAGTACTTC	CASSPYGGTTKETQYF	.	16	TRBV9	.	TRBJ2-5
TGTGCCATCAGTGAATTGACGGGGGGGCCTCTTAGGTCCTACAATGAGCAGTTCTTC	CAISELTGGPLRSYNEQFF	TRBD2	19	TRBV10-3	few	TRBJ2-1
TGTGCCAGCAGGAGTGACAGCCCATATGGCTACACCTTC	CASRSDSPYGYTF	.	13	TRBV6-6	few	TRBJ1-2
TGTGCCACCAGCAGAGATGGGGCCCTATACGAGCAGTACTTC	CATSRDGALYEQYF	.	14	TRBV15	.	TRBJ2-7
TGTGCCAGCAGTGAATCCCTGAGGGACAGGGCCCAGCATTTT	CASSESLRDRAQHF	TRBD1	14	TRBV6-1	.	TRBJ1-5
TGTGCCAGTAGTAGCGGGGGGGCCAATGAGCAGTTCTTC	CASSSGGANEQFF	TRBD2	13	TRBV19	.	TRBJ2-1
TGTGCCACCAGCCTCGGGGGTACCTACGAGCAGTACTTC	CATSLGGTYEQYF	.	13	TRBV15	.	TRBJ2-7
TGTGCCAGCCACCCCCCAGGGACCTACGAGCAGTACTTC	CASHPPGTYEQYF	.	13	TRBV2	few	TRBJ2-7
TGTGCCAGCAGTTCGGACAGGGGGACTGAAGCTTTCTTT	CASSSDRGTEAFF	TRBD1	13	TRBV6-5	.	TRBJ1-1